These T cell receptor beta chains were read from a single sample in a study of cytomegalovirus exposure and HLA in healthy donors. Using immunoSEQ multiplex PCR, the repertoire was profiled, and TCRdb retains in-frame clones only, with some absent. Here the sample spans 70,000 to 90,000 clones, roughly 73% being singletons. The sequencing input was PBMCs. These receptors were collected from a man aged 40-55 years in good health and CMV-seronegative. The CDR3 runs from the conserved cysteine through the conserved F or W. D genes are given only for firm matches. Part of the rows lack a size; the others show once, few, many or a class for expanded clones.

.	TRBV9	TRBJ2-2	.	CASSVAGVVVGELFF	TGTGCCAGCAGCGTAGCAGGGGTTGTAGTCGGGGAGCTGTTTTTT
.	TRBV2	TRBJ2-7	.	CASGGPNEQYF	TGTGCCAGCGGGGGCCCCAACGAGCAGTACTTC
.	TRBV27	TRBJ2-7	.	CASRVAPYSYEQYF	TGTGCCAGCAGGGTGGCTCCTTACTCCTACGAGCAGTACTTC
TRBD1	TRBV5-1	TRBJ1-1	.	CASGKQSGQMNTEAFF	TGCGCCAGCGGGAAGCAGTCGGGACAGATGAACACTGAAGCTTTCTTT
TRBD2	TRBV30	TRBJ2-1	.	CIRLAHNNEQFF	TGTATAAGACTAGCACACAACAATGAGCAGTTCTTC
.	TRBV19	TRBJ1-1	once	CASSLLGRGSEAFF	TGTGCCAGTAGTCTGTTAGGGAGAGGGTCTGAAGCTTTCTTT
.	TRBV11-1	TRBJ2-7	.	CASSLRESYEQYF	TGTGCCAGCAGCTTGAGGGAATCCTACGAGCAGTACTTC
TRBD1	TRBV6-5	TRBJ2-7	few	CASSSARGPHEQYF	TGTGCCAGCAGTTCCGCCAGGGGGCCCCACGAGCAGTACTTC
.	TRBV5-1	TRBJ2-2	.	CASSLDRTDGELFF	TGCGCCAGCAGCTTGGACAGGACGGACGGGGAGCTGTTTTTT
.	TRBV6-1	TRBJ1-5	.	CASSRTDSSNQPQHF	TGTGCCAGCAGCCGGACAGACTCTAGCAATCAGCCCCAGCATTTT
.	TRBV2	TRBJ1-4	.	CASSDGTANEKLFF	TGTGCCAGCAGTGACGGGACTGCTAATGAAAAACTGTTTTTT
TRBD1	TRBV5-6	TRBJ1-1	few	CASKRTGELNTEAFF	TGTGCCAGCAAGAGGACAGGGGAGTTGAACACTGAAGCTTTCTTT
TRBD1	TRBV7-9	TRBJ1-3	few	CASSLAGQYSGNTIYF	TGTGCCAGCAGCTTAGCGGGACAGTACTCTGGAAACACCATATATTTT
.	TRBV9	TRBJ2-1	once	CASNAGISYNEQFF	TGTGCCAGCAACGCCGGGATCTCCTACAATGAGCAGTTCTTC
TRBD2	TRBV5-1	TRBJ2-7	.	CASSRRETSGYEQYF	TGCGCCAGCAGTCGTCGGGAGACTAGCGGTTACGAGCAGTACTTC
.	TRBV9	TRBJ2-1	.	CASSVSGRGDNEQFF	TGTGCCAGCAGCGTTTCAGGGAGGGGGGACAATGAGCAGTTCTTC
.	TRBV5-8	TRBJ1-1	few	CASSLYGFGNTEAFF	TGTGCCAGCAGCCTATACGGGTTCGGGAACACTGAAGCTTTCTTT
.	TRBV5-1	TRBJ2-7	.	CASSFSGDSYEQYF	TGCGCCAGCAGCTTCTCAGGGGACTCCTACGAGCAGTACTTC
.	TRBV11-2	TRBJ2-5	.	CASSLGAGARETQYF	TGTGCCAGCAGCTTAGGGGCAGGGGCAAGAGAGACCCAGTACTTC
.	TRBV27	TRBJ2-7	.	CASSLSQAASTFYEQYF	TGTGCCAGCAGTTTGAGCCAGGCAGCATCTACTTTCTACGAGCAGTACTTC
TRBD1	TRBV5-6	TRBJ2-7	.	CASRMGGLGTGWDEQYF	TGTGCCAGCAGAATGGGGGGGTTGGGGACAGGGTGGGACGAGCAGTACTTC
.	TRBV7-3	TRBJ1-2	.	CASSLGGADYGYTF	TGTGCCAGCAGCTTAGGGGGGGCGGACTATGGCTACACCTTC
TRBD1	TRBV13	TRBJ2-6	.	CASSPEKQGSFSGANVLTF	TGTGCCAGCAGCCCGGAGAAACAGGGGAGCTTCTCTGGGGCCAACGTCCTGACTTTC
TRBD2	TRBV6-5	TRBJ2-2	.	CASRSGGTAGELFF	TGTGCCAGCAGGTCGGGGGGGACGGCCGGGGAGCTGTTTTTT
TRBD1	TRBV29-1	TRBJ1-3	.	CSVEGTDSGNTIYF	TGCAGCGTTGAGGGGACAGACTCTGGAAACACCATATATTTT
TRBD1	TRBV4-1	TRBJ2-3	few	CASSQDRGQGNADTQYF	TGCGCCAGCAGCCAAGATAGGGGACAGGGGAACGCAGATACGCAGTATTTT
.	TRBV7-2	TRBJ1-5	few	CASSLDGGGNQPQHF	TGTGCCAGCAGCTTAGACGGAGGGGGCAATCAGCCCCAGCATTTT
TRBD2	TRBV6-6	TRBJ2-3	few	CASRSSGPRNTDTQYF	TGTGCCAGCAGGAGTAGCGGGCCCAGGAACACAGATACGCAGTATTTT
.	TRBV10-3	TRBJ1-1	.	CAISESPEDRGEEAFF	TGTGCCATCAGTGAGTCTCCGGAAGACCGGGGAGAAGAAGCTTTCTTT
.	TRBV9	TRBJ2-3	.	CASTVGGEEADTQYF	TGTGCCAGCACCGTGGGCGGGGAGGAGGCAGATACGCAGTATTTT
TRBD1	TRBV6-1	TRBJ1-5	.	CASSEAPGGPQHF	TGTGCCAGCAGTGAAGCCCCAGGGGGTCCCCAGCATTTT
TRBD1	TRBV5-1	TRBJ1-2	.	CASSLDQGGYAYTF	TGCGCCAGCAGCCTTGACCAGGGGGGTTATGCCTACACCTTC